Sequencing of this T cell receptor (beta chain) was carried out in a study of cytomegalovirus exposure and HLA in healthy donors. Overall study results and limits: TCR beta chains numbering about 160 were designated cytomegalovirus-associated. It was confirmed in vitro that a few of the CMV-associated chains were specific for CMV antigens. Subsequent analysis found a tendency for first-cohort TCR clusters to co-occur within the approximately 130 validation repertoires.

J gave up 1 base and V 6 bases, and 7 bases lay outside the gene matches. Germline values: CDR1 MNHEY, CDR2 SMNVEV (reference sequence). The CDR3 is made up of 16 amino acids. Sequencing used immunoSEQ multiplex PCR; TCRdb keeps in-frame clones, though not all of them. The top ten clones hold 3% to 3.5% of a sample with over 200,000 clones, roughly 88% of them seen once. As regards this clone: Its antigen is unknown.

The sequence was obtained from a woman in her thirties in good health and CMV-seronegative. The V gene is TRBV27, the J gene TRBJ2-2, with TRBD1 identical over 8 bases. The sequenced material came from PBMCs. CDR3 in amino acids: CASRQQGDLNTGELFF. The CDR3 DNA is TGTGCCAGCAGGCAACAGGGGGATCTGAACACCGGGGAGCTGTTTTTT.